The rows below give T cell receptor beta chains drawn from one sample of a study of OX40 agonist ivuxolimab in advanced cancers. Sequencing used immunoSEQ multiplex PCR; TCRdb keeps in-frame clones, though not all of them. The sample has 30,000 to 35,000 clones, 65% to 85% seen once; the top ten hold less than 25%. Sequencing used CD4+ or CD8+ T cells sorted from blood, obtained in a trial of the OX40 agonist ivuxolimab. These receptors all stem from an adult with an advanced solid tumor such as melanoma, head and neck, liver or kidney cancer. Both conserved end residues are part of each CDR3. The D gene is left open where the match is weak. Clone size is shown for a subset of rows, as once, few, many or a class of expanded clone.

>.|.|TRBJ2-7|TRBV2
CASSEMVGHWETYEQYF
TGTGCCAGCAGTGAGATGGTGGGACACTGGGAAACCTACGAGCAGTACTTC
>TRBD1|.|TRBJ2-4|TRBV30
CAWGQGVTLAKNIQYF
TGTGCCTGGGGACAGGGGGTGACTTTAGCCAAAAACATTCAGTACTTC
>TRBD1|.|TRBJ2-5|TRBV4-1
CASSQDPTGYQETQYF
TGCGCCAGCAGCCAAGACCCGACAGGGTACCAAGAGACCCAGTACTTC
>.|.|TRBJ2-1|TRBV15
CATSTEYNEQFF
TGTGCCACCAGCACCGAGTACAATGAGCAGTTCTTC
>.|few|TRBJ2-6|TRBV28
CASTPPDARSGANVLTF
TGTGCCAGCACTCCCCCGGACGCCCGCTCTGGGGCCAACGTCCTGACTTTC
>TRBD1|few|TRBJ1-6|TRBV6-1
CASATGGENSPLHF
TGTGCCAGTGCTACAGGGGGCGAAAATTCACCCCTCCACTTT
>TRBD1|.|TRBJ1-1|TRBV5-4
CASSTYRGTEAFF
TGTGCCAGCAGCACCTACAGGGGCACTGAAGCTTTCTTT
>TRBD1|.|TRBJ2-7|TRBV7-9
CASSRTGGNEQYF
TGTGCCAGCAGTAGGACAGGGGGCAACGAGCAGTACTTC
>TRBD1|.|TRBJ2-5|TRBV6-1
CASSEWTGGGETQYF
TGTGCCAGCAGTGAATGGACAGGGGGCGGTGAGACCCAGTACTTC
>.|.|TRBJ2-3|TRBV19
CASSMSSSSTDTQYF
TGTGCCAGTAGTATGAGCAGCTCTAGCACAGATACGCAGTATTTT
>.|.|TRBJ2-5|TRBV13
CASSLWGRGETQYF
TGTGCCAGCAGCTTATGGGGGCGCGGGGAGACCCAGTACTTC
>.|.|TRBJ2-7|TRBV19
CASSITVDEQYF
TGTGCCAGTAGTATTACAGTAGACGAGCAGTACTTC
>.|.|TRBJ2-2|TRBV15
CATRLLEGGELFF
TGTGCCACCCGGCTACTAGAGGGCGGGGAGCTGTTTTTT
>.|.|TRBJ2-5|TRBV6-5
CASSPRTEAQETQYF
TGTGCCAGCAGTCCCCGGACGGAAGCCCAAGAGACCCAGTACTTC
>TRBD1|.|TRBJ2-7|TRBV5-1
CASSLTGTGSHEQYF
TGCGCCAGCTCCCTCACCGGGACAGGGAGCCACGAGCAGTACTTC
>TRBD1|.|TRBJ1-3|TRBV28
CASRYRGYYSGNTIYF
TGTGCCAGCAGATACAGGGGTTACTACTCTGGAAACACCATATATTTT
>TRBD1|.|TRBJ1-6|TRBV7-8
CASSITGGSPLHF
TGTGCCAGCAGCATCACAGGGGGTTCACCCCTCCACTTT
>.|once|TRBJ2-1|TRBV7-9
CASSFRGASSYNEQFF
TGTGCCAGCAGCTTCAGGGGCGCGAGCTCCTACAATGAGCAGTTCTTC
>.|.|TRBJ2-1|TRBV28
CASSLDTHNEQFF
TGTGCCAGCAGTTTAGACACCCACAATGAGCAGTTCTTC
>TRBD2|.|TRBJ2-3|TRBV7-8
CASSALLAGTTDTQYF
TGTGCCAGCAGCGCTCTACTAGCGGGAACCACAGATACGCAGTATTTT
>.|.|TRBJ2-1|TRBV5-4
CASSPWTRGNEQFF
TGTGCCAGCAGCCCCTGGACTAGGGGGAATGAGCAGTTCTTC
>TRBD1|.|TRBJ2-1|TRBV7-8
CASSFGQGLGYEQFF
TGTGCCAGCAGCTTCGGACAGGGACTGGGCTATGAGCAGTTCTTC